This TCR beta chain was captured in a study of blood T cell repertoires in COVID-19. Across the study: Italy, Spain and the United States were the sources of the convalescent and acute COVID-19 samples. Nucleic acid was either cDNA or gDNA, and it came from T cells, B-cell-depleted T cells, or PBMCs.

Per the study methods: From reference gene primer amplification, estimates of nucleated cell counts were derived. Repertoires were generated with immunoSEQ multiplex PCR, while TCRdb's copy carries only in-frame clones and drops some. The V and J calls and clone size are taken from that table; D and trimming were inferred from the DNA. The data hold about 75,000 clones, with 79% observed a single time. In germline, CDR1 is SNHLY, CDR2 FYNNEI. The CDR3 has 14 amino acids. V was cut by 1 base and J by 4 bases, with 8 bases left in between. The sequence was obtained from an elderly woman with active or convalescent COVID-19. Sequencing input: peripheral blood. The genes are TRBV2 and TRBJ1-5, with D perhaps matching TRBD1 (5 bases). The CDR3 loop reads CASSEEAGNQPQHF. The CDR3 coding sequence is TGTGCCAGCAGTGAAGAGGCAGGGAATCAGCCCCAGCATTTT. The whole variable domain, remainder taken from reference TRBV2 and TRBJ1-5, is EPEVTQTPSHQVTQMGQEVILRCVPISNHLYFYWYRQILGQKVEFLVSFYNNEISEKSEIFDDQFSVERPDGSNFTLKIRSTKLEDSAMYFCASSEEAGNQPQHFGDGTRLSIL.